This TCR beta chain was sequenced during a study of cytomegalovirus exposure and HLA in healthy donors. The germline V gene encodes CDR1 LNHNV and CDR2 YYDKDF (reference sequence). V was shortened by 0 bases and J by 5 bases, with 19 bases between the two germline ends. This CDR3 comprises 17 residues. This clone was observed a few times. 60 Vbeta and 13 Jbeta primers were used in PCR. Data came from immunoSEQ multiplex PCR; TCRdb stores just in-frame clones and leaves some out. The data contain more than 100,000 clones, around 76% of them seen just once; the ten biggest clones take up around 10%. This sequence was found in a woman aged 18-30 years in good health and CMV-seropositive. V is TRBV15 and J is TRBJ1-1, with D uncertain. Sequenced sample: PBMCs. As DNA, the CDR3 is TGTGCCACCAGCAGAGAGATTGGGCTAACGAGACTAACTGAAGCTTTCTTT. This translates into CATSREIGLTRLTEAFF.